The rows below give T cell receptor beta chains drawn from one sample of a study of T-cell memory formation after mild COVID-19. TCRdb reprocessed the 5' RACE reads via MiXCR and lists one record per CDR3 protein. The sample has some 410,000 distinct CDR3 sequences; less than 25% are singletons. Sequenced: PBMCs or a T cell subset sorted from them (not recorded which). Source of these receptors: an adult woman who had mild COVID-19 (a few samples of this study predate the infection). Cell type and time point are not known. Each CDR3 is given with its conserved first and last residue. The order of the fields is D gene, J gene, clone size, V gene, CDR3 DNA, CDR3 protein. D genes are given only for firm matches. Some rows mark clone size as missing; the rest say once, few, many or name a class of expanded clone.

D: TRBD1; J: TRBJ2-7; size: few; V: TRBV27; DNA: TGTGCCAGCAGTTCTCTTCCAAGGACAGGGCTTACCTACGAGCAGTACTTC; CDR3: CASSSLPRTGLTYEQYF
D: TRBD1; J: TRBJ2-7; size: -; V: TRBV4-3; DNA: TGCGCCAGCAGCCAAGAGCGGACAGGGGTCTCCTACGAGCAGTACTTC; CDR3: CASSQERTGVSYEQYF
D: TRBD2; J: TRBJ2-3; size: many; V: TRBV12-3/TRBV12-4; DNA: TGTGCCAGCAGTTTAGGGACTAGGAATACGCAGTATTTT; CDR3: CASSLGTRNTQYF
D: -; J: TRBJ2-1; size: -; V: TRBV20-1; DNA: TGCAGTGCTAAGGACAGCCACGACAATGAGCAGTTCTTC; CDR3: CSAKDSHDNEQFF
D: -; J: TRBJ2-1; size: few; V: TRBV6-6; DNA: TGTGCCAGCAGTTACTACGGGAGCTCCTACAATGAGCAGTTCTTC; CDR3: CASSYYGSSYNEQFF
D: TRBD2; J: TRBJ2-1; size: -; V: TRBV7-9; DNA: TGTGCCAGCAGCCCCCGGCGGGACTACGGACAGTTCTTC; CDR3: CASSPRRDYGQFF
D: -; J: TRBJ2-1; size: -; V: TRBV9; DNA: TGTGCCAGCAGCGCCCCGTGGGGGGATGAGCAGTTCTTC; CDR3: CASSAPWGDEQFF
D: TRBD1; J: TRBJ2-7; size: -; V: TRBV20-1; DNA: TGCAGTGCTACCCCAGGGGGCTACGAGCAGTACTTC; CDR3: CSATPGGYEQYF
D: -; J: TRBJ2-1; size: few; V: TRBV15; DNA: TGTGCCACCGGGGTTAAGGGCAATGAGCAGTTCTTC; CDR3: CATGVKGNEQFF
D: TRBD1; J: TRBJ1-5; size: -; V: TRBV4-1; DNA: TGCGCCAGCACCCAAGGACAGGGGGCCTCGAGGGTTCAGCCCCAGCATTTT; CDR3: CASTQGQGASRVQPQHF
D: TRBD2; J: TRBJ2-3; size: many; V: TRBV4-1; DNA: TGCGCCAGCAGCCAGAGGACTAGGGGCACAGATACGCAGTATTTT; CDR3: CASSQRTRGTDTQYF
D: TRBD1; J: TRBJ2-3; size: -; V: TRBV2; DNA: TGTGCCAGCACCCCAAGACAGGGAATAGATACGCAGTATTTT; CDR3: CASTPRQGIDTQYF
D: TRBD1; J: TRBJ1-2; size: few; V: TRBV3-1; DNA: TGTGCCAGCAGCCACTCGGACAGGAACTATGGCTACACCTTC; CDR3: CASSHSDRNYGYTF
D: TRBD2; J: TRBJ2-1; size: few; V: TRBV6-4; DNA: TGTGCCAGCAGTGAAGCGGGAGGCTACAATGAGCAGTTCTTC; CDR3: CASSEAGGYNEQFF
D: -; J: TRBJ2-6; size: -; V: TRBV24-1; DNA: TGTGCCACCAGTGAACCGGACACGCACTCTGGGGCCAACGTCCTGACTTTC; CDR3: CATSEPDTHSGANVLTF
D: TRBD2; J: TRBJ2-3; size: -; V: TRBV12-3/TRBV12-4; DNA: TGTGCCAGCAGTCGACCGGGACTAGCGGGAGATACGCAGTATTTT; CDR3: CASSRPGLAGDTQYF
D: -; J: TRBJ2-3; size: -; V: TRBV7-6; DNA: TGTGCCAGCAGCTTGGAGGGGCCCCGCACAGATACGCAGTATTTT; CDR3: CASSLEGPRTDTQYF
D: -; J: TRBJ1-5; size: few; V: TRBV15; DNA: TGTGCCACCAGCAGATCGGGAAGCAATCAGCCCCAGCATTTT; CDR3: CATSRSGSNQPQHF
D: -; J: TRBJ1-4; size: few; V: TRBV7-2; DNA: TGTGCCAGCGGCCCCTTTCGGAGCGGCCCTGAAAAACTGTTTTTT; CDR3: CASGPFRSGPEKLFF
D: TRBD2; J: TRBJ2-1; size: -; V: TRBV7-9; DNA: TGTGCCAGCAGCGGCCGCACGGGACTAAGCTACAATGAGCAGTTCTTC; CDR3: CASSGRTGLSYNEQFF
D: -; J: TRBJ1-1; size: -; V: TRBV4-1; DNA: TGCGCCAGCAGCCAAGGAGGTCACACTGAAGCTTTCTTT; CDR3: CASSQGGHTEAFF
D: -; J: TRBJ1-1; size: -; V: TRBV18; DNA: TGTGCCAGCTCACCGCCGGGCAGGGTTTGGGAAGCTTTCTTT; CDR3: CASSPPGRVWEAFF
D: -; J: TRBJ2-1; size: -; V: TRBV5-1; DNA: TGCGCCAGCAGTAGGACAGACACCTACAATGAGCAGTTCTTC; CDR3: CASSRTDTYNEQFF
D: -; J: TRBJ2-5; size: few; V: TRBV7-2; DNA: TGTGCCAGCAGCCCAGGGGACGGAGCCCAAGAGACCCAGTACTTC; CDR3: CASSPGDGAQETQYF
D: -; J: TRBJ1-1; size: -; V: TRBV12-5; DNA: TGTGCTAGTGGTTTGACGGGCATGCCTGAAGCTTTCTTT; CDR3: CASGLTGMPEAFF
D: TRBD2; J: TRBJ2-1; size: few; V: TRBV5-1; DNA: TGCGCCAGCAGCTTGGGCGCGGGAGGGCCGGTTGAGCAGTTCTTC; CDR3: CASSLGAGGPVEQFF
D: -; J: TRBJ2-3; size: -; V: TRBV7-2; DNA: TGTGCCAGCAGCCTCCGAGGGACAAGCAGGGATACGCAGTATTTT; CDR3: CASSLRGTSRDTQYF
D: -; J: TRBJ2-1; size: few; V: TRBV7-2; DNA: TGTGCCAGCAGCCCCTCGGGGAGTGGCAATGAGCAGTTCTTC; CDR3: CASSPSGSGNEQFF
D: -; J: TRBJ1-2; size: -; V: TRBV5-1; DNA: TGCGCCAGCAGCGCGGTCCTAGGGGGCTACACCTTC; CDR3: CASSAVLGGYTF
D: TRBD2; J: TRBJ2-6; size: -; V: TRBV28; DNA: TGTGCCAGCAGTAGCGGGGGAAGCTCTGGGGCCAACGTCCTGACTTTC; CDR3: CASSSGGSSGANVLTF
D: -; J: TRBJ2-2; size: -; V: TRBV30; DNA: TGTGCCTGGATGGCGGTTGCAGGGGAGCTGTTTTTT; CDR3: CAWMAVAGELFF
D: -; J: TRBJ1-2; size: few; V: TRBV7-8; DNA: TGTGCCAGCAGCCCCGGTATCAAACGGGGTGACTATGGCTACACCTTC; CDR3: CASSPGIKRGDYGYTF
D: TRBD2; J: TRBJ2-3; size: -; V: TRBV6-5; DNA: TGTGCCAGCAGTCGGGGGACTAGACCTGATACGCAGTATTTT; CDR3: CASSRGTRPDTQYF
D: -; J: TRBJ2-5; size: few; V: TRBV12-3/TRBV12-4; DNA: TGTGCCAGCAGTTTGATGGCTCTTCAAGAGACCCAGTACTTC; CDR3: CASSLMALQETQYF
D: TRBD1; J: TRBJ2-7; size: -; V: TRBV30; DNA: TGTGCCTGGAGAGGGGGCCCCGGACAGGCTTACGAGCAGTACTTC; CDR3: CAWRGGPGQAYEQYF
D: -; J: TRBJ2-5; size: -; V: TRBV7-9; DNA: TGTGCCAGCAGCTTAGTGGCGATGTTTAGCGCCATAGAGACCCAGTACTTC; CDR3: CASSLVAMFSAIETQYF
D: TRBD1; J: TRBJ2-2; size: -; V: TRBV20-1; DNA: TGCAGTGCTGCGGACAGGGGCAAGACCGGGGAGCTGTTTTTT; CDR3: CSAADRGKTGELFF
D: -; J: TRBJ2-3; size: -; V: TRBV6-1; DNA: TGTGCCAGCAGCGGTAGGACCACAGATACGCAGTATTTT; CDR3: CASSGRTTDTQYF
D: -; J: TRBJ2-5; size: -; V: TRBV20-1; DNA: TGCAGTGCTAGGTGGAGGGCTGAGACCCAGTACTTC; CDR3: CSARWRAETQYF
D: -; J: TRBJ1-3; size: -; V: TRBV3-1; DNA: TGTGCCAGCAGCCAGGGATCTGGAAACACCATATATTTT; CDR3: CASSQGSGNTIYF